This T cell receptor beta chain was found in a study of blood T cell repertoires in COVID-19. Study in general: Spain, Italy and the United States supplied samples that represented acute and convalescent COVID-19. Sources were T cells, B-cell-depleted T cells, or PBMCs; the material itself was cDNA or gDNA.

Original handling: From reference gene primer amplification, estimates of nucleated cell counts were derived. The table came from immunoSEQ multiplex PCR; TCRdb's copy has only in-frame clones and leaves some out. The V and J calls and clone size were taken over from that table, and D and trimming were inferred from the DNA. The repertoire consists of 100,000 or so clones, with about 89% occurring once and the leading ten covering 3% to 4.5%. Germline CDR1 and CDR2: SGHRS and YFSETQ. The CDR3 sequence is 18 residues long. Deletions cut 0 bases from V and 0 bases from J, with 15 bases between. Sequenced material: peripheral blood. The sequence was obtained from a woman between 45 and 65 years old in a cohort sampled during active COVID-19. The rearrangement joins TRBV5-1 to TRBJ1-4, with D perhaps matching TRBD1 (6 bases). The CDR3 DNA is TGCGCCAGCAGCTTGGGGGCAGGGACAAAAGCAACTAATGAAAAACTGTTTTTT. Protein: CASSLGAGTKATNEKLFF.